This T cell receptor beta chain was sequenced for a study of T cell clones after liver transplantation. Looking at the study overall: Post-transplant blood was tracked for graft-donor-reactive T cell clones identified in a pre-transplant mixed lymphocyte reaction. Third-party-reactive TCRbeta sequences from pre-transplant mixed lymphocyte reactions served as antigen-independent comparators.

Here immunoSEQ multiplex PCR was the method, and the copy in TCRdb shows in-frame clones only, minus some. The table lists tens of thousands of clones, roughly 90% of them singletons. The CDR3 runs to 15 residues. Germline-derived CDR1 and CDR2 are SNHLY and FYNNEI. The germline V and J ends were trimmed by 2 bases and 8 bases, with 16 bases remaining between them. Unstimulated PBMCs were sorted into CD3+CD4+ and CD3+CD8+ populations. Sequencing used CD4+ T cells from blood, obtained before liver transplant. This clonotype originated in a human donor who received a liver transplant. The chain employs TRBV2 and TRBJ2-1; perhaps TRBD1 as D (6 bases). The CDR3, as DNA: TGTGCCAGCAGTGAATTTCAGTCAGGGGTCGATGAGCAGTTCTTC. This encodes CASSEFQSGVDEQFF.